This T cell receptor (beta chain) appears in the sequencing data of a study of PD-1 blockade in classical Hodgkin lymphoma. Study-wide results and limits: Baseline TCR diversity was reportedly lower in newly diagnosed patients than healthy donors.

All patients relapsed after autologous stem cell transplantation, and brentuximab vedotin exposure varied. Germline assignment: CDR1 SEHNR and CDR2 FQNEAQ (reference sequence). Trimming shortened V by 1 base and J by 1 base, and 19 bases separated the two germline ends. The CDR3 sequence is 18 residues long. As to this clone: Its antigen remains unidentified.

Profiling relied on immunoSEQ multiplex PCR, and the TCRdb table lists in-frame clones only, not all of them. Of around 42,000 clones detected, about 72% appear once; the ten largest clones hold over 2.5%. This specimen was peripheral blood mononuclear cells (PBMCs), taken at baseline. This receptor was identified in a human donor with classical Hodgkin lymphoma. The chain has TRBV7-9 and TRBJ1-1, with D uncertain. The CDR3 spells CASSLVNRAYFPNTEAFF. The CDR3 nucleotides read TGTGCCAGCAGCTTAGTAAATAGGGCCTACTTCCCGAACACTGAAGCTTTCTTT. Full variable domain (missing parts from reference TRBV7-9 and TRBJ1-1): DTGVSQNPRHKITKRGQNVTFRCDPISEHNRLYWYRQTLGQGPEFLTYFQNEAQLEKSRLLSDRFSAERPKGSFSTLEIQRTEQGDSAMYLCASSLVNRAYFPNTEAFFGQGTRLTVV.